This entry describes one T cell receptor (beta chain). Its matching antigen is unknown. This entry comes from a study of regulatory T cells in long-lasting Graves disease. The overall study: Newly diagnosed Graves' patients had under 3 months of antithyroid drugs.

The authors built TCR beta libraries using iRepertoire HTBI primers and Arm-PCR of CDR3 regions. TCRdb used MiXCR to reprocess the multiplex PCR reads, holding one entry per CDR3 protein. Of 500,000 or so distinct CDR3 sequences detected, more than 15% appear once; the ten largest clones hold 25%. General study results and limits: Among the persistent patients, 2,500 to 3,000 public clonotypes were shared, more than the approximately 960 shared among new patients.

Time point specified: newly diagnosed GD, antithyroid drugs for less than 3 months. RNA extracted from PBMCs served as the sequencing template. Germline CDR1 and CDR2: MGHDK and SYGVNS. The V end was cut by 3 bases, the J end by 4 bases, with 10 bases between. The CDR3 spans 14 residues. This same sample was also taken into another study, of T cells in Graves' hyperthyroidism and ophthalmopathy.

The receptor comes from a woman aged 35-65 years with Graves disease. The chain joins TRBV25-1 to TRBJ1-5; a possible D gene is TRBD1 (6 bases). Material: peripheral blood mononuclear cells (PBMCs), obtained at new diagnosis, from a patient treated with antithyroid drugs. CDR3 in DNA: TGTGCCAGCAGTGAGCGCCAGGGGAATCAGCCCCAGCATTTT. It yields the protein CASSERQGNQPQHF.